These 13 T cell receptor beta chains came from one sample sequenced in a study of blood T cell repertoires in COVID-19. The repertoire was sequenced with immunoSEQ multiplex PCR; TCRdb's copy has only in-frame clones and lacks some. The sample contains 150,000 or so clones, roughly 80% of which appear only once. Sample: peripheral blood. Receptors originate from a woman aged 70-85 years with acute or convalescent COVID-19.

Only a few counts were recorded for this clone. V usage is TRBV20-1 and J usage is TRBJ1-1; 7 nucleotides line up with TRBD1. The CDR3 sequence is 11 residues long. Trimming took 5 bases from V and 10 from J; bases not matched to a gene: 7. Germline values: CDR1 DFQATT, CDR2 SNEGSKA (reference sequence). CDR3 DNA sequence: TGCAGTGCTTTTGGACAGGTGGTAGCTTTCTTT. Its translation is CSAFGQVVAFF.

V and J are TRBV21-1 and TRBJ1-1. TRBV21-1 is designated a pseudogene. The CDR3 consists of 15 residues. CDR3 DNA sequence: TGTGCCAGCAGCAAGTCGGAGCGGGGGGACACTGAAGCTTTCTTT. Translating gives CASSKSERGDTEAFF.

The chain uses TRBV7-6 and TRBJ2-1; 11 nucleotides match TRBD2. CDR1 is SGHVS and CDR2 is FNYEAQ in the germline V gene. The CDR3 is made up of 16 amino acids. V gave up 1 base and J gave up 9 bases; unmatched junction bases: 8. For the CDR3, the DNA is TGTGCCAGCAGCTTAGGACTAGCGGGGAATTTCGGTGAGCAGTTCTTC. It translates to CASSLGLAGNFGEQFF.

The chain couples TRBV3-1 (or the pseudogene TRBV3-2) to TRBJ2-5, with unresolved D. Per germline, CDR1 LGHDT and CDR2 YNNKEL (reference sequence). V was trimmed by 0 bases and J by 2 bases, leaving 10 bases between them. The CDR3 extends over 15 amino acids. CDR3 sequence reads: CASSQDIELQETQYF. As DNA, the CDR3 is TGTGCCAGCAGCCAAGATATAGAACTACAAGAGACCCAGTACTTC.

CDR3 nucleotides: TGCGCCAGCAGCTTGGCCGGAGGGACGGCCGGGGCGGGATCCGAAGCTTTCTTT. Residues: CASSLAGGTAGAGSEAFF. The V gene is TRBV5-1, the J gene TRBJ1-1, with D maybe TRBD1 (5 bases). The CDR3 loop spans 18 amino acids. CDR1 SGHRS and CDR2 YFSETQ come from the germline V gene. V was trimmed by 0 bases and J by 8 bases, leaving 26 bases between them.

This rearrangement joins TRBV3-1 (or the pseudogene TRBV3-2) to TRBJ2-5; D might be TRBD2 (5 bases). This CDR3 spans 18 amino acids. The germline CDR1 and CDR2 sequences are LGHDT and YNNKEL (reference sequence). V shed 0 bases and J shed 2 bases, with 19 bases lying between them. The CDR3 nucleotides are TGTGCCAGCAGCCAAGAGATCAGCGGCGCAGACTTTCAAGAGACCCAGTACTTC. Amino acids: CASSQEISGADFQETQYF.

This chain connects TRBV5-1 to TRBJ2-3; weak D call: TRBD2 (6 bases). Germline loops: CDR1 SGHRS, CDR2 YFSETQ. V was cut by 0 bases and J by 0 bases, with 11 bases left in between. This CDR3 has 16 residues. The CDR3 DNA is TGCGCCAGCAGCTTGGGGGAGGCCACTAGCACAGATACGCAGTATTTT. Protein sequence: CASSLGEATSTDTQYF.

V gene TRBV11-2 combines with J gene TRBJ2-1, with D possibly matching TRBD2 (5 bases). V dropped 1 base and J dropped 3 bases, with 10 bases sitting between them. CDR1 and CDR2 from the germline V gene are SGHAT and FQNNGV. The CDR3 extends over 15 amino acids. In nucleotides, the CDR3 is TGTGCCAGCAGCTTAGTGGCGACTAACTACAATGAGCAGTTCTTC. Translation gives CASSLVATNYNEQFF.

The rearrangement uses TRBV19 and TRBJ1-1; D may be TRBD1 (6 bases). From germline, CDR1 is LNHDA and CDR2 SQIVND (reference sequence). The CDR3 is 13 residues long. The germline V and J ends were trimmed by 4 bases and 4 bases, with 10 bases remaining between them. The CDR3 region is CASSTTGTTEAFF. The CDR3 region has the DNA TGTGCCAGTAGTACTACAGGGACCACTGAAGCTTTCTTT.

The V gene is TRBV30, the J gene TRBJ1-6, with 9 nucleotides matching TRBD1. The germline gives CDR1 GTSNPN, CDR2 SVGIG (reference sequence). This CDR3 contains 15 residues. The trim removed 3 bases at V and 9 bases at J, leaving 9 bases unmatched. CDR3 region: CAWSDTGGDGSPLHF. The CDR3 bases are TGTGCCTGGAGCGACACAGGGGGCGACGGTTCACCCCTCCACTTT.

This clone showed up just once. The V call is TRBV11-2, the J call TRBJ2-5, with 7 bases that match TRBD2. J was trimmed by 5 bases and V by 3 bases; bases with no gene match: 9. The CDR3 loop spans 15 amino acids. Germline V CDR1 and CDR2: SGHAT, FQNNGV. CDR3 coding DNA: TGTGCCAGCAGCTTCGAGGGAGGGGCGCTTGAGACCCAGTACTTC. Protein sequence: CASSFEGGALETQYF.

This chain uses TRBV15 with TRBJ1-2; 11 positions agree with TRBD1. CDR3 length: 13 amino acids. Germline assignment: CDR1 LNHNV and CDR2 YYDKDF (reference sequence). The J segment lost 8 bases and the V segment lost 4 bases, leaving 3 bases of the junction unmatched. CDR3 sequence: CATSIGTGGGYTF. CDR3 nucleotides: TGTGCCACCAGCATTGGGACAGGGGGAGGCTACACCTTC.

The J gene is TRBJ2-1, the V gene TRBV7-3; D may be TRBD2 (6 bases). Germline CDR1 and CDR2: SGHTA and FQGTGA. The CDR3 consists of 16 residues. V gave up 1 base and J gave up 0 bases, with 10 bases separating them. CDR3 amino acids: CASSLSLGGSYNEQFF. CDR3 bases: TGTGCCAGCAGCTTAAGTCTGGGGGGCTCCTACAATGAGCAGTTCTTC.